Shown below are 28 T cell receptor beta chains from a single sample sequenced in a study of cytomegalovirus exposure and HLA in healthy donors. PCR involved 60 Vbeta and 13 Jbeta primers. Repertoires were generated with immunoSEQ multiplex PCR, while TCRdb's copy carries only in-frame clones and drops some. The table records around 140,000 clones, around 78% of them present only once. Sequencing was performed on PBMCs. The source of these receptors is a young woman in good health and CMV-seronegative.

This clone was detected a few times. CDR3 sequence (DNA): TGTGCCAGTAGTGCCTCTCATTCGAGCGGGAATTGGATTGATACGCAGTATTTT. Its protein is CASSASHSSGNWIDTQYF. The J gene is TRBJ2-3, the V gene TRBV19, with 7 bases fitting TRBD2. Looked up from germline, CDR1 is LNHDA and CDR2 is SQIVND (reference sequence). The CDR3 length is 18 residues. V dropped 5 bases and J dropped 6; count of bases not matched to a gene: 20.

The chain employs TRBV2 and TRBJ1-5, with D perhaps TRBD1 (6 bases). Germline CDR1 is SNHLY and CDR2 is FYNNEI. The CDR3 runs 15 residues. V was shortened by 3 bases and J by 1 base, with 10 bases between the two germline ends. CDR3 nucleotide sequence: TGTGCCAGCAGTGAGGCGGGGGCGAGCAATCAGCCCCAGCATTTT. It translates to CASSEAGASNQPQHF.

Here the CDR3 DNA reads TGTGCCCCCAGTTACAATGAGCAGTTCTTC. Its protein product is CAPSYNEQFF. The chain is built from TRBV30 and TRBJ2-1; D is undetermined. Trimming took off 8 bases at V and 4 bases at J, with 6 bases between the two ends. From germline, CDR1 is GTSNPN and CDR2 SVGIG (reference sequence). This CDR3 comprises 10 residues.

Of note for this clone: This sample also contains other DNA sequences that code for the same CDR3. CDR3 coding DNA: TGTGCCAGCAGTTTTTACAGTAACCAGCCCCAGCATTTT. Translated, it gives CASSFYSNQPQHF. This chain links TRBV27 with TRBJ1-5; D ambiguous. Germline assignment: CDR1 MNHEY and CDR2 SMNVEV (reference sequence). The CDR3 has 13 amino acids. V was shortened by 3 bases and J by 7 bases, with 10 bases between the two germline ends.

The chain uses TRBV10-3 and TRBJ1-2; perhaps TRBD1 as D (6 bases). The CDR3 runs 14 residues. The V end was cut by 6 bases, the J end by 4 bases, with 15 bases between. Looked up from germline, CDR1 is ENHRY and CDR2 is SYGVKD. CDR3 in DNA: TGTGCCATCAGCTCCCGGACAGCCGGCTATGGCTACACCTTC. Amino acids: CAISSRTAGYGYTF.

The rearrangement links TRBV21-1 to TRBJ1-2; the table's D call, TRBD1, was not checked against the DNA. TRBV21-1 is noted as a pseudogene. The CDR3 loop spans 15 amino acids. CDR3 sequence (DNA): TGTGCCAGCAGCAAAGAGGGACAGGGAAACTATGGCTACACCTTC. Translation: CASSKEGQGNYGYTF.

This clone was counted once. J is TRBJ2-7 and V is TRBV30; D not certain. The V gene's germline CDR1 is GTSNPN and CDR2 SVGIG (reference sequence). V shed 7 bases and J shed 2 bases, with 15 bases lying between them. The CDR3 loop spans 13 amino acids. In DNA form, the CDR3 reads TGTGCCTTGGTGTGGCAGTGGCCCTACGAGCAGTACTTC. This gives the protein CALVWQWPYEQYF.

The chain couples TRBV30 to TRBJ2-5; D may be TRBD2 (6 bases). This CDR3 contains 13 residues. From germline, CDR1 is GTSNPN and CDR2 SVGIG (reference sequence). V was clipped by 2 bases and J by 4 bases, with 11 bases between them. The CDR3 protein is CAWSRGGGETQYF. The CDR3, as DNA: TGTGCCTGGAGTAGGGGAGGAGGAGAGACCCAGTACTTC.

The chain couples TRBV28 to TRBJ1-2, with a tentative D call TRBD1 (5 bases). Trimming removed 4 bases at V and 2 bases at J, with 8 bases between. The CDR3 runs to 13 residues. Germline V CDR1 and CDR2: MDHEN, SYDVKM. CDR3: CASSSRQNYGYTF. In DNA form, the CDR3 reads TGTGCCAGCAGTTCCCGACAGAACTATGGCTACACCTTC.

The chain recombines TRBV28 with TRBJ2-1; 7 bases map to TRBD2. J was trimmed by 7 bases and V by 5 bases; bases with no gene match: 2. The CDR3 has 12 amino acids. The germline V gene has CDR1 MDHEN and CDR2 SYDVKM. CDR3 protein: CASSMGGNEQFF. CDR3 nucleotide sequence: TGTGCCAGCAGTATGGGGGGGAATGAGCAGTTCTTC.

V is TRBV6-1 and J is TRBJ2-2; unclear D gene. The CDR3 length is 14 residues. Trimming shortened V by 0 bases and J by 5 bases, and 7 bases separated the two germline ends. Germline lookup yields CDR1 MNHNS and CDR2 SASEGT. In DNA form, the CDR3 reads TGTGCCAGCAGTGAAGCCCCGTTTACCGGGGAGCTGTTTTTT. As protein: CASSEAPFTGELFF.

CDR3 DNA: TGCAGCGGATGGACTAGTGGAGTCGGGGAGCTGTTTTTT. Translated: CSGWTSGVGELFF. The chain carries TRBV29-1 and TRBJ2-2, with 7 bases fitting TRBD2. The CDR3 length is 13 residues. Germline V lookup: CDR1 SQVTM, CDR2 ANQGSEA. V was pared by 7 bases and J by 7 bases, with 9 bases of the junction left unmatched.

The chain combines TRBV5-1 with TRBJ2-5; D may be TRBD2 (6 bases). Germline-derived CDR1 and CDR2 are SGHRS and YFSETQ. The CDR3 contains 13 residues. V was shortened by 7 bases and J by 2 bases, with 12 bases between the two germline ends. The DNA of the CDR3 is TGCGCCAGCGTACGGGAGAGACAAGAGACCCAGTACTTC. It encodes CASVRERQETQYF.

This clone was seen more than once but under ten times. The rearrangement uses TRBV27 and TRBJ1-2, with 10 bases fitting TRBD1. V gave up 1 base and J gave up 6 bases; unmatched junction bases: 2. Germline V gives CDR1 MNHEY, CDR2 SMNVEV (reference sequence). The CDR3 runs 14 residues. CDR3 in DNA: TGTGCCAGCAGTTTATTGGGGACAGGGGATGGCTACACCTTC. It yields the protein CASSLLGTGDGYTF.

V and J are TRBV9 and TRBJ2-3; the match to TRBD2 covers 8 bases. Germline V gene lookup returns CDR1 SGDLS and CDR2 YYNGEE. This CDR3 contains 18 residues. J was trimmed by 1 base and V by 4 bases; bases with no gene match: 14. The CDR3 region is CASSPLPQRRGGTDTQYF. The CDR3 DNA is TGTGCCAGCAGCCCCCTACCCCAAAGGCGGGGGGGCACAGATACGCAGTATTTT.

This clone was found a few times. This chain connects TRBV30 to TRBJ1-4, with D possibly TRBD1 on 6 matching bases. This CDR3 has 16 amino acids. Trimming removed 0 bases at V and 5 bases at J, with 16 bases between. CDR1 is GTSNPN and CDR2 is SVGIG in the germline V gene (reference sequence). The CDR3 nucleotides read TGTGCCTGGAGTGTAATAGGAACAGGGAAGAATGAAAAACTGTTTTTT. Its protein is CAWSVIGTGKNEKLFF. Using reference TRBV30 and TRBJ1-4 for the parts outside the CDR3, the full variable domain is SQTIHQWPATLVQPVGSPLSLECTVEGTSNPNLYWYRQAAGRGLQLLFYSVGIGQISSEVPQNLSASRPQDRQFILSSKKLLLSDSGFYLCAWSVIGTGKNEKLFFGSGTQLSVL.

The chain couples TRBV5-6 to TRBJ1-3; D gene ambiguous. Trimming took off 4 bases at V and 4 bases at J, with 12 bases between the two ends. Germline V gives CDR1 SGHDT, CDR2 YYEEEE. This CDR3 has 14 residues. CDR3 nucleotides: TGTGCCAGCAGCCTATCCGCGGCGGGAAACACCATATATTTT. Its protein product is CASSLSAAGNTIYF.

This clone was recorded only once. The genes are TRBV5-1 and TRBJ2-1, with a weak D call TRBD1 (8 bases). This CDR3 has 16 residues. Germline V gives CDR1 SGHRS, CDR2 YFSETQ. V gave up 4 bases and J gave up 4 bases, with 18 bases separating them. CDR3: CASSQLTGEGYNEQFF. The CDR3 bases are TGCGCCAGCAGCCAGCTGACAGGGGAGGGTTACAATGAGCAGTTCTTC.

This clone occurred once. The chain is built from TRBV5-1 and TRBJ2-1; TRBD2 agrees at 9 bases. Germline V lookup: CDR1 SGHRS, CDR2 YFSETQ. J was trimmed by 4 bases and V by 4 bases; bases with no gene match: 6. This CDR3 is built from 15 residues. The CDR3 DNA sequence: TGCGCCAGCAGCCGAGCGGGAGGACGATACAATGAGCAGTTCTTC. Translating it yields CASSRAGGRYNEQFF.

V is TRBV5-1 and J is TRBJ2-7; perhaps TRBD1 as D (5 bases). Deletions cut 4 bases from V and 3 bases from J, with 8 bases between. In germline, CDR1 is SGHRS, CDR2 YFSETQ. The CDR3 is made up of 12 amino acids. CDR3 sequence (DNA): TGCGCCAGCAGCGCAGACAGCTACGAGCAGTACTTC. Residues: CASSADSYEQYF.

V and J are TRBV27 and TRBJ2-7; the match to TRBD2 covers 8 bases. Trimming at V came to 3 bases and at J to 2 bases, leaving 6 bases not matched to a gene. The germline CDR1 and CDR2 sequences are MNHEY and SMNVEV (reference sequence). The CDR3 has 15 amino acids. CDR3 DNA sequence: TGTGCCAGCAGTTTTGGAGCGGGAGTGGCCTACGAGCAGTACTTC. Protein: CASSFGAGVAYEQYF.

The V and J genes are TRBV5-1 and TRBJ1-5, with D possibly being TRBD1 (5 bases). This CDR3 contains 15 residues. Trimming shortened V by 4 bases and J by 6 bases, and 17 bases separated the two germline ends. CDR1 is SGHRS, CDR2 YFSETQ, per germline. This chain's CDR3 is CASSTTGGSSQPQHF. In nucleotides, the CDR3 is TGCGCCAGCAGCACGACTGGGGGGTCGAGTCAGCCCCAGCATTTT.

The chain uses TRBV10-3 and TRBJ2-1; possibly TRBD2 for D (5 bases). The CDR3 contains 14 residues. From germline, CDR1 is ENHRY and CDR2 SYGVKD. V shed 4 bases and J shed 7 bases, with 14 bases lying between them. The CDR3 region has the DNA TGTGCCATCAGTGTCGAGCGAACGGGGAATGAGCAGTTCTTC. Translation gives CAISVERTGNEQFF.

The rearrangement links TRBV14 to TRBJ2-1; TRBD2 aligns across 8 bases. The CDR3 covers 17 residues. V gave up 3 bases and J gave up 5 bases; unmatched junction bases: 12. The germline V gene has CDR1 SGHDN and CDR2 FVKESK. CDR3 nucleotide sequence: TGTGCCAGCAGCCAGATAAGCGGACTAGCTCCGCACAATGAGCAGTTCTTC. This codes for CASSQISGLAPHNEQFF.

The CDR3 region has the DNA TGTGCCACCAGTACCCGGGACTACCACTACGAGCAGTACTTC. It codes for CATSTRDYHYEQYF. The chain recombines TRBV5-4 with TRBJ2-7, with 7 bases fitting TRBD2. Germline V lookup: CDR1 SGHNT, CDR2 YYREEE (reference sequence). This CDR3 has 14 amino acids. After removal of 9 bases from V and 3 bases from J, the junction contained 12 bases not matched to a gene.

The chain has TRBV5-6 and TRBJ2-6; 8 nucleotides agree with TRBD2. The CDR3 has 15 residues. The V and J ends lost 7 bases and 0 bases, in that order; junction bases with no gene match: 3. CDR1 SGHDT and CDR2 YYEEEE come from the germline V gene. Here the CDR3 reads CASRGGHSGANVLTF. DNA for the CDR3: TGTGCCAGCCGGGGGGGTCACTCTGGGGCCAACGTCCTGACTTTC.

This chain joins TRBV6-5 and TRBJ1-5; a weak D match, TRBD1 (6 bases). V was pared by 0 bases and J by 2 bases, with 8 bases between. Germline lookup yields CDR1 MNHEY and CDR2 SVGAGI. CDR3 size: 15 residues. CDR3 region: CASSYSHRGNQPQHF. The CDR3 nucleotides are TGTGCCAGCAGTTACTCCCACAGGGGCAATCAGCCCCAGCATTTT.

The CDR3 nucleotides read TGTGCCAGCAGATTTCCCTCTCTAGCGGGAGGGCGAAGCACAGATACGCAGTATTTT. This encodes CASRFPSLAGGRSTDTQYF. This chain uses TRBV7-8 with TRBJ2-3; 12 nucleotides agree with TRBD2. In germline, CDR1 is SGHVS, CDR2 FQNEAQ. Trimming removed 6 bases from V and 0 bases from J; junction bases left unmatched: 13. This CDR3 is built from 19 residues.